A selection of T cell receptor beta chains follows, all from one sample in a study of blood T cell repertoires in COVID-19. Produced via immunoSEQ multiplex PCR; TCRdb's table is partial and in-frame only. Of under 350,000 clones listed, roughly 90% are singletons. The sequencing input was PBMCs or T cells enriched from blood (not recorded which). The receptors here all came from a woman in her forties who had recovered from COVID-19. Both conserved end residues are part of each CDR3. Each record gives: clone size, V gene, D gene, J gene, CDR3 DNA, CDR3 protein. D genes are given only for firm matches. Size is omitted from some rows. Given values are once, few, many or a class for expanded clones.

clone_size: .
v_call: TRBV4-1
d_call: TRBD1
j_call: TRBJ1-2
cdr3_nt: TGCGCCAGCAGCTACCCCGGGACAGGGGACTATGGCTACACCTTC
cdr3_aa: CASSYPGTGDYGYTF

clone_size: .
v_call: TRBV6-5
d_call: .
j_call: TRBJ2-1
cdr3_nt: TGTGCCAGCAGCCCGGACAGCGCCCGGCCGGAGCAGTTCTTC
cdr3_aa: CASSPDSARPEQFF

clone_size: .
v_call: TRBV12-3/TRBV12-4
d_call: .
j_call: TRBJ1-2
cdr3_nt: TGTGCCAGCAGTGCCACAGGAGTTGGCTACACCTTC
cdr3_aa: CASSATGVGYTF

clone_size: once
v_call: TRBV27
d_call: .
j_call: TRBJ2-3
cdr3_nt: TGTGCCAGCAGTCCCGGACAGACCTATTTCACAGATACGCAGTATTTT
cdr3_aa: CASSPGQTYFTDTQYF

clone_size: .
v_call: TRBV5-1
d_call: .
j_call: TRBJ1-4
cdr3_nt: TGCGCCAGCAGCCTTGACGGGCAAGGGGATGAAAAACTGTTTTTT
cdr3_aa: CASSLDGQGDEKLFF

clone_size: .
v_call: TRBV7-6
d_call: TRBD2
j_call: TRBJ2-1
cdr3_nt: TGTGCCAGCAGCCCACTAGCGACCTCCCTGGGGCACAATGAGCAGTTCTTC
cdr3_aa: CASSPLATSLGHNEQFF

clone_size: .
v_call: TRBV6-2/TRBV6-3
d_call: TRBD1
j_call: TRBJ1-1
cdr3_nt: TGTGCCAGCAGTTTGGGGACAGTGACTGAAGCTTTCTTT
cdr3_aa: CASSLGTVTEAFF

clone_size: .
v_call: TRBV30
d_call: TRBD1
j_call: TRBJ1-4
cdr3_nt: TGTGCCTGCCGGACAGGGATATTGCCCGGCGAAAAACTGTTTTTT
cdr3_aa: CACRTGILPGEKLFF

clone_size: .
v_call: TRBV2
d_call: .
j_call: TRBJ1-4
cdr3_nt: TGTGCCAGCAGCCGCGCACAGGGAGCTAATGAAAAACTGTTTTTT
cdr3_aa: CASSRAQGANEKLFF

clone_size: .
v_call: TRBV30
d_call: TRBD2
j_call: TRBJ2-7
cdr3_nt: TGTGCCTGGAGCACGGGAGGTTTCTCCTACGAGCAGTACTTC
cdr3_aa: CAWSTGGFSYEQYF

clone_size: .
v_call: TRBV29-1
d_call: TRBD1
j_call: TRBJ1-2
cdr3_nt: TGCAGCGTTGGACAGGGCTATGGCTACACCTTC
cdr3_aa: CSVGQGYGYTF

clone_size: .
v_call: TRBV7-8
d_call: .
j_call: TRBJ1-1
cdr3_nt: TGTGCCAGCAGCTTGATACAGGTGAAAAACACTGAAGCTTTCTTT
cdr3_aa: CASSLIQVKNTEAFF

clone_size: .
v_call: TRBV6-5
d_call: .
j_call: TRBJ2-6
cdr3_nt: TGTGCCAGCAGTTATGAGATCTCTGGGGCCAACGTCCTGACTTTC
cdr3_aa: CASSYEISGANVLTF

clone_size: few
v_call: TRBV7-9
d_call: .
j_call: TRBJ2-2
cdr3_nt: TGTGCCAGCAGCTCCCTGGGAGGCGGGGAGCTGTTTTTT
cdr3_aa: CASSSLGGGELFF

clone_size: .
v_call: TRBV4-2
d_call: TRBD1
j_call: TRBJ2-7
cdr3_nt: TGTGCCAGCAGCCAATTTGACAGGGGTGCGGACGAGCAGTACTTC
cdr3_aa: CASSQFDRGADEQYF

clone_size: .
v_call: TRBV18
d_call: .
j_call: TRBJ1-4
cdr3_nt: TGTGCCAGCTCGTCGAGCCACAGGGATAATGAAAAACTGTTTTTT
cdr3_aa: CASSSSHRDNEKLFF

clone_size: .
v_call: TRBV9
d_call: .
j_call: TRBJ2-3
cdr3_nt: TGTGCCAGCAGCGCGAGAGGAGGAGATACGCAGTATTTT
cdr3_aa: CASSARGGDTQYF